The 13 T cell receptor beta chains below were found in one sample sequenced in a study of blood T cells in healthy people across ages. A J-beta primer mix and a sample-barcoded 5' primer were used in a second PCR of about 7 to 12 cycles. TCRdb redid the calling of the 5' RACE reads with MiXCR, one entry per CDR3 protein. The data contain fewer than 700,000 distinct CDR3 sequences, more than 45% of them singletons. Material: blood. The receptors stem from a man older than 75 in good health.

The chain combines TRBV20-1 with TRBJ2-3; D remains unclear. The CDR3 consists of 14 residues. CDR1 DFQATT and CDR2 SNEGSKA come from the germline V gene (reference sequence). With 1 base removed from V and 0 bases from J, the gap between germline ends came to 8 bases. The CDR3 coding sequence is TGCAGTGCTAGAGCGCCCCTTAGCACAGATACGCAGTATTTT. Protein product: CSARAPLSTDTQYF.

CDR3 amino acids: CASSPREGHYNEQFF. The CDR3, as DNA: TGTGCCAGCAGTCCCCGGGAGGGCCACTACAATGAGCAGTTCTTC. V usage is TRBV12-3 or TRBV12-4 and J usage is TRBJ2-1; 8 bases line up with TRBD2. V gave up 5 bases and J gave up 3 bases; unmatched junction bases: 6. The CDR3 is 15 residues long.

The gene calls are TRBV12-3 or TRBV12-4 and TRBJ2-5; a weak D match, TRBD2 (5 bases). CDR3 length: 15 residues. V lost 3 bases and J lost 5, with 16 bases in between. The CDR3 loop is CASSFGETPWETQYF. CDR3 bases: TGTGCCAGCAGTTTCGGGGAAACTCCGTGGGAGACCCAGTACTTC.

This clonotype has a handful of counts. The chain uses TRBV12-3 or TRBV12-4 and TRBJ2-1; D uncertain. Trimming took 2 bases from V and 3 from J, leaving 8 bases between them. There are 14 residues in the CDR3. The DNA for the CDR3 is TGTGCCAGCAGTTTACACCGCCACTACAATGAGCAGTTCTTC. Amino acids: CASSLHRHYNEQFF.

This clonotype was counted once. The chain employs TRBV20-1 and TRBJ1-2; possible D gene TRBD1, 6 bases. Germline CDR1 DFQATT, CDR2 SNEGSKA (reference sequence). The CDR3 has 12 amino acids. Trimming pared 3 bases from V and 7 bases from J, leaving 12 bases between. The CDR3 reads CSASNRVPGYTF. The CDR3 nucleotides read TGCAGTGCTAGCAACAGGGTCCCTGGCTACACCTTC.

This chain joins TRBV12-3 or TRBV12-4 and TRBJ2-1; perhaps TRBD1 as D (6 bases). The germline V and J ends were trimmed by 7 bases and 10 bases, with 11 bases remaining between them. This CDR3 spans 11 amino acids. The CDR3 nucleotides read TGTGCCAGCAAACTACAGGGAGAGCAGTTCTTC. Protein product: CASKLQGEQFF.

This clonotype was observed a few times. V gene TRBV12-3 or TRBV12-4 combines with J gene TRBJ1-4; 9 nucleotides match TRBD1. CDR3 length: 17 amino acids. Trimming took 3 bases from V and 1 from J; bases not matched to a gene: 6. The CDR3 bases are TGTGCCAGCAGTTTCGGACAGGGGAGTATAACTAATGAAAAACTGTTTTTT. Encoded protein: CASSFGQGSITNEKLFF.

This chain joins TRBV7-2 and TRBJ1-1; no clear D gene. The germline CDR1 and CDR2 sequences are SGHTA and FQGNSA. V was trimmed by 1 base and J by 10 bases, leaving 13 bases between them. The CDR3 totals 13 residues. CDR3 coding DNA: TGTGCCAGCAGCTTAGAGGGCAGTCGAGTAGCTTTCTTT. Translation gives CASSLEGSRVAFF. Using reference TRBV7-2 and TRBJ1-1 for the parts outside the CDR3, the full variable domain is GAGVSQSPSNKVTEKGKDVELRCDPISGHTALYWYRQSLGQGLEFLIYFQGNSAPDKSGLPSDRFSAERTGGSVSTLTIQRTQQEDSAVYLCASSLEGSRVAFFGQGTRLTVV.

The chain joins TRBV12-3 or TRBV12-4 to TRBJ2-5, with a possible D match to TRBD2 (6 bases). The CDR3 covers 15 residues. V gave up 6 bases and J gave up 1 base, with 15 bases separating them. Here the CDR3 reads CASRSGGLIQETQYF. DNA of the CDR3: TGTGCCAGCAGGTCTGGAGGACTAATCCAAGAGACCCAGTACTTC.

The chain is built from TRBV5-1 and TRBJ2-3, with 12 bases matching TRBD2. The CDR3 spans 19 residues. With V trimmed by 0 bases and J by 6 bases, 14 bases remained unmatched. Germline CDR1 SGHRS, CDR2 YFSETQ. CDR3 protein: CASSLAPSGGASRSDTQYF. CDR3 coding DNA: TGCGCCAGCAGCTTGGCTCCTAGCGGGGGGGCCTCCCGTTCCGATACGCAGTATTTT.

This clonotype was seen more than once but under ten times. This chain uses TRBV20-1 with TRBJ2-1; weak D call: TRBD1 (6 bases). The CDR3 is made up of 13 amino acids. Germline lookup yields CDR1 DFQATT and CDR2 SNEGSKA (reference sequence). V was cut by 6 bases and J by 8 bases, with 17 bases left in between. This CDR3 reads CSAKTQGTDEQFF. The DNA for the CDR3 is TGCAGTGCCAAGACTCAGGGGACCGATGAGCAGTTCTTC.

The rearrangement links TRBV20-1 to TRBJ2-5; no firm D call. In germline, CDR1 is DFQATT, CDR2 SNEGSKA (reference sequence). There are 13 residues in the CDR3. Trimming removed 3 bases at V and 5 bases at J, with 13 bases between. This CDR3 reads CSARRPSGETQYF. The DNA for the CDR3 is TGCAGTGCTAGGAGGCCTTCCGGCGAGACCCAGTACTTC.

J is TRBJ2-1 and V is TRBV3-1; D is ambiguous. Trimming left V 11 bases short and J 4 bases short, with 12 bases between. The germline CDR1 and CDR2 sequences are LGHDT and YNNKEL (reference sequence). The length of the CDR3 is 12 residues. CDR3 coding DNA: TGTGCCTCCGGGCTAGATTACAATGAGCAGTTCTTC. It specifies CASGLDYNEQFF.